The entry that follows covers one TCR beta chain sequence. The CDR3 end falls 3 residues outside the read, so it is completed with the germline J gene. The data derive from a study of Tregs in tolerant kidney transplant recipients. Repertoires were generated with immunoSEQ multiplex PCR, while TCRdb's copy carries only in-frame clones and drops some. This sample's table has roughly 32,000 clones. The CDR3 contains 15 residues. With 2 bases removed from V and 3 bases from J, the gap between germline ends came to 15 bases. Germline CDR1 and CDR2: SGHDT and YYEEEE. The V and J genes are TRBV5-6 and TRBJ2-7, with TRBD1 as a possible D gene (5 bases). The sequences come from CD8+ T cells from blood, collected before the transplant. This TCR derives from a human donor who received a combined kidney and bone marrow transplant. The sequenced part of the CDR3 DNA is TGTGCCAGCAGCTTAGGTCCTGACAGACTCTACGAG. Its translation is CASSLGPDRLYE. The complete CDR3 sequence is CASSLGPDRLYEQYF.